This T cell receptor (beta chain) was observed in a study of blood T cell repertoires in COVID-19. Study background: Spain, Italy and the United States supplied samples that represented acute and convalescent COVID-19.

Enrolled through a virtual design, the participants were between 18 and 89 years of age and came from about two dozen US areas. The study counted Cohort 3 donors as recovered given two negative PCRs, clearance, or symptom resolution. With 6 bases removed from V and 7 bases from J, the gap between germline ends came to 14 bases. Germline lookup yields CDR1 KGHDR and CDR2 SFDVKD. The CDR3 is made up of 13 amino acids. The authors' processing: Estimates of nucleated cell counts were drawn from the amplification of reference gene primers. Measured with immunoSEQ multiplex PCR; TCRdb has only the in-frame clones, and not every one. V, J and clone size are taken as reported in that table, and D and trimming were inferred from the DNA itself. The sample consists of over 200,000 clones, more than 80% of them appearing once.

The V and J genes are TRBV24-1 and TRBJ1-2; TRBD1 is a possible D gene (6 bases). Source material: PBMCs or T cells enriched from blood (not recorded which). The source of this sequence is a man in his sixties who had recovered from COVID-19. The CDR3 coding sequence is TGTGCCACCAGTCGGGGGGCGTCGGGTGGCTACACCTTC. Translating it yields CATSRGASGGYTF.